This TCR beta chain was identified in a study of T cells in Graves' hyperthyroidism and ophthalmopathy. Trimming cost V 1 base and J 7 bases, with 10 bases left between them. CDR1 is SGHVS and CDR2 is FQNEAQ in the germline V gene. This CDR3 is built from 13 residues. RNA transcripts were the template for amplifying TCR beta CDR3 regions. A first-round RT-PCR of the TCR CDR3 used the HTBI primer set. Using its own MiXCR run on the multiplex PCR reads, TCRdb lists one record per CDR3 protein. The sample includes around 300,000 distinct CDR3 sequences, roughly 15% of them seen just once. Each patient was aged 18 to 65 and had newly diagnosed hyperthyroidism of under 2 months' duration. Blood from later-ophthalmopathy patients was taken at first hyperthyroidism diagnosis. This clonotype occurred many times.

The sequenced sample was blood. The gene calls are TRBV7-8 and TRBJ2-5; the D is unclear. The TCR was taken from a woman in her forties or fifties with Graves' hyperthyroidism that later progressed to Graves' ophthalmopathy. CDR3 sequence reads: CASSLGRKATQYF. The DNA for the CDR3 is TGTGCCAGCAGCTTAGGGAGAAAAGCGACCCAGTACTTC.